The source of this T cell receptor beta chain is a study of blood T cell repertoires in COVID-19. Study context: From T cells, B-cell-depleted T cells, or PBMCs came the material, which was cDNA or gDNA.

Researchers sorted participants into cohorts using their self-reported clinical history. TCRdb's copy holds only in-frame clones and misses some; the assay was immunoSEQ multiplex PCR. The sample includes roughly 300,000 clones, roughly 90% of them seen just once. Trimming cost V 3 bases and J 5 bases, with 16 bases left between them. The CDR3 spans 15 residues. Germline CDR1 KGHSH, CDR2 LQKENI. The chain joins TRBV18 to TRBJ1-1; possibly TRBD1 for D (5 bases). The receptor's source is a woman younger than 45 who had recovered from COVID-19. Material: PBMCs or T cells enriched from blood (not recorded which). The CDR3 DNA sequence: TGTGCCAGCTCACCTTCCTCGGGGGGTGGAACTGAAGCTTTCTTT. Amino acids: CASSPSSGGGTEAFF.